This T cell receptor (beta chain) was sequenced in a study of cytomegalovirus exposure and HLA in healthy donors. Only in-frame clones appear in the TCRdb table, and some are missing; sequencing was by immunoSEQ multiplex PCR. The sample has some 50,000 clones; more than 85% are singletons. On this clone itself: Its specificity is unknown.

Broader study findings: Listed as cytomegalovirus-associated were around 160 TCR beta chains. Published work reported that the classifier diagnosed cytomegalovirus status with high specificity and sensitivity. The CMV antigen specificity of a few CMV-associated chains was confirmed through in vitro analysis.

The TCR was taken from a woman younger than 30 in good health and CMV-seronegative. Sequencing used PBMCs.

The CDR3 loop reads CASSLSWLAGTQYF. The CDR3 nucleotides read TGTGCCAGCAGCTTATCGTGGCTGGCGGGGACCCAGTACTTC. The rearrangement uses TRBV7-2 and TRBJ2-5, with a weak D call TRBD2 (5 bases). The CDR3 has 14 residues. V dropped 2 bases and J dropped 7 bases, with 14 bases sitting between them. Germline assignment: CDR1 SGHTA and CDR2 FQGNSA.